The following is a T cell receptor (beta chain) sequence with its context. The target antigen is unknown. The CDR3 sequence is 16 residues long. J lost 2 bases, V lost 3 bases, and 7 bases had no gene match. Per the germline V gene, CDR1 is MNHEY and CDR2 is SVGAGI. The data were obtained in a study of cytomegalovirus exposure and HLA in healthy donors. Overall study findings and caveats: Investigators reported fewer than 200 TCR beta chains as tied to cytomegalovirus. The availability of immune exposure information extended only to CMV serostatus. Per published accounts, TCR beta sequences correctly predicted the HLA-A and HLA-B alleles of most subjects.

Both 60 Vbeta primers and 13 Jbeta primers went into the PCR. Sequencing used immunoSEQ multiplex PCR; TCRdb keeps in-frame clones, though not all of them. The data contain tens of thousands of clones, roughly 80% of them singletons. This rearrangement joins TRBV6-5 to TRBJ1-2; TRBD1 matches 9 bases. The TCR originated in a middle-aged man in good health and CMV-seronegative. The sequencing sample was made of PBMCs. The CDR3 DNA reads TGTGCCAGCAGTTATAAGGGGACAGGGTACAACTATGGCTACACCTTC. Its protein product is CASSYKGTGYNYGYTF.